This T cell receptor (beta chain) was sequenced in a study of cytotoxic CD8 clonotypes in ibrutinib-treated CLL. Study-level information: An average of around 260,000 productive templates and roughly 94,000 productive rearrangements was obtained per sample.

Assay used: immunoSEQ multiplex PCR; TCRdb lists only in-frame clones, some missing. The sample has some 98,000 clones; about 72% are singletons. V was pared by 3 bases and J by 3 bases, with 14 bases between. The CDR3 spans 15 residues. The germline V gene encodes CDR1 MNHNY and CDR2 SVGAGI (reference sequence). The sequenced sample was PBMCs, obtained after 12 months of ibrutinib treatment. This TCR came from a human donor with chronic lymphocytic leukemia. The J gene is TRBJ2-5, the V gene TRBV6-6; D is possibly TRBD2 (5 bases). The CDR3 DNA sequence: TGTGCCAGCAGTTATGCGGGTGACGGGAAAGAGACCCAGTACTTC. It is translated as CASSYAGDGKETQYF.